One T cell receptor beta chain is described in this entry. Its antigen is not identified. The data are from a study of CD4 T cells in relation to SARS-CoV-2 and coronaviruses. Study-wide results and caveats: Compared with monoreactive clones, crossreactive clones showed significantly weaker SARS-CoV-2 expansion. According to naive versus memory sequencing, detected responses are memory recall, not newly primed.

This table comes from immunoSEQ multiplex PCR, and its TCRdb copy is limited to in-frame clones, with some not included. The sample contains roughly 60,000 clones, approximately 94% of which appear only once. Germline CDR1 reads SGHVS; CDR2 reads FQNEAQ. The V and J ends lost 6 bases and 4 bases, in that order; junction bases with no gene match: 4. The CDR3 length is 13 residues. The unexposed donors gave CD4+ T cells in 2011-2018, prior to COVID-19. Naive and memory CD4+ T cells were separated from cryopreserved PBMCs. The V and J genes are TRBV7-8 and TRBJ2-5; 8 nucleotides align to TRBD1. Input material: naive CD4+ T cells from PBMCs. Documented subset: naive CD4+ T cells isolated by negative enrichment. The TCR was taken from a human donor in good health. Here the CDR3 DNA reads TGTGCCAGCAGAACAGGGGGACCAGAGACCCAGTACTTC. Encoded protein: CASRTGGPETQYF.